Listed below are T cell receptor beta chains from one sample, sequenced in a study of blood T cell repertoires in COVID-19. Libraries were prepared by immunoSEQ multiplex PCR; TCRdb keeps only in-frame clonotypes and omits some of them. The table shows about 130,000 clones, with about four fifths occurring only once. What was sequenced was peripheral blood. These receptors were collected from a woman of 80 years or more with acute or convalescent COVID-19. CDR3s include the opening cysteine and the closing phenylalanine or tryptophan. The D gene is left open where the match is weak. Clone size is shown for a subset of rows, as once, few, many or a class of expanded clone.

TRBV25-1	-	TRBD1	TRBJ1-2	TGTGCCAGCACCGGGACAGGGGGCTATGGCTACACCTTC	CASTGTGGYGYTF
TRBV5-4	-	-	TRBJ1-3	TGTGCCAGCAGCTCCCTCCTAGGGGCTGGAAACACCATATATTTT	CASSSLLGAGNTIYF
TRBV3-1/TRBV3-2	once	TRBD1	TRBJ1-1	TGTGCCAGCAGCCAAGGAGCGGGACAGGGCACTGAAGCTTTCTTT	CASSQGAGQGTEAFF
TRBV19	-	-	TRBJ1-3	TGTGCCACCGGAGGACTCTCTGGAAACACCATATATTTT	CATGGLSGNTIYF
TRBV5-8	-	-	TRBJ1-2	TGTGCCAGCAGCGCCCAGGGTCGAATTGGCTACACCTTC	CASSAQGRIGYTF
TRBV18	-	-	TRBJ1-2	TGTGCCAGCTCACCAGGACAGATCAATGGCTACACCTTC	CASSPGQINGYTF
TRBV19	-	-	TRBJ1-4	TGTGCCAGTAGTTTGAGACAGATCCGGAATGAAAAACTGTTTTTT	CASSLRQIRNEKLFF
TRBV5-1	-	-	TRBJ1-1	TGCGCCAGCAGCCCCTCGGGTTCGGACACTGAAGCTTTCTTT	CASSPSGSDTEAFF
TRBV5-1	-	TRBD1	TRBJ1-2	TGCGCCAGCAGCTCGCAGGGGGGATTATATGGCTACACCTTC	CASSSQGGLYGYTF
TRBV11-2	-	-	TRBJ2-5	TGTGCCAGCAGCTCTCCGGGATTCCAAGAGACCCAGTACTTC	CASSSPGFQETQYF
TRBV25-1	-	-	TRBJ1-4	TGTGCCAGCAGTGAGTTCGCAACTAATGAAAAACTGTTTTTT	CASSEFATNEKLFF
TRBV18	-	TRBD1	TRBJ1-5	TGTGCCAGCTCACTTACAGGGGTTAGCAATCAGCCCCAGCATTTT	CASSLTGVSNQPQHF
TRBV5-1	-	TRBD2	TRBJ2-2	TGCGCCAGCAGCTTGAAGGGACTAGCGGGGGATAACACCGGGGAGCTGTTTTTT	CASSLKGLAGDNTGELFF
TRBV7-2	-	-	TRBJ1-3	TGTGCCAGCAGCTTAAAGTCGGGGGGTGATGCAAACACCATATATTTT	CASSLKSGGDANTIYF
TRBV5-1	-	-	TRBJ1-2	TGCGCCAGCAGCCGGGACACCTATGGCTACACCTTC	CASSRDTYGYTF
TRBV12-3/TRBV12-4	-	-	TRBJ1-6	TGTGCCAGCAGTGGGAGTAATTCACCCCTCCACTTT	CASSGSNSPLHF
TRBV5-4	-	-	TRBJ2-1	TGTGCCAGCAGCTTGGCCGGACACTCAAGCGGGCATGAGCAGTTCTTC	CASSLAGHSSGHEQFF